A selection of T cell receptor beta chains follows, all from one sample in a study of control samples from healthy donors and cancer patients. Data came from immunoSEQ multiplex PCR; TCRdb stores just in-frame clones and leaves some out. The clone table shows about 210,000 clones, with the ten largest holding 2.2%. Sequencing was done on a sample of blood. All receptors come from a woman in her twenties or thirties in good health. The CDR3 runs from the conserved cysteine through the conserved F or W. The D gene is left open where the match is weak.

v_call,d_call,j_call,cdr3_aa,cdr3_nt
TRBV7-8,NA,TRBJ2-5,CASRFGTTQETQYF,TGTGCCAGCAGATTTGGGACGACCCAAGAGACCCAGTACTTC
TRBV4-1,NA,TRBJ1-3,CASSQDLSGGNTIYF,TGCGCCAGCAGCCAAGATCTGTCAGGGGGAAACACCATATATTTT
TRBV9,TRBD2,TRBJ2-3,CASSVVAGGVGDTQYF,TGTGCCAGCAGCGTAGTAGCGGGGGGGGTCGGAGATACGCAGTATTTT
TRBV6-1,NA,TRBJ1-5,CASSEFRPVSNQPQHF,TGTGCCAGCAGTGAATTTAGGCCGGTTAGCAATCAGCCCCAGCATTTT
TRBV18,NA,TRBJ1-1,CASSPLGAGNTEAFF,TGTGCCAGCTCACCGCTCGGGGCGGGGAACACTGAAGCTTTCTTT
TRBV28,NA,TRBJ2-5,CASSSPVGNFETQYF,TGTGCCAGCAGTTCCCCAGTGGGGAATTTTGAGACCCAGTACTTC
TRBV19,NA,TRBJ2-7,CASSMATGSPYEQYF,TGTGCCAGTAGTATGGCAACAGGTTCCCCCTACGAGCAGTACTTC
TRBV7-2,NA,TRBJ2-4,CASSRVLNIQYF,TGTGCCAGCAGCCGTGTCCTAAACATTCAGTACTTC
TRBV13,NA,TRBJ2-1,CASSPRGTYEPYNEQFF,TGTGCCAGCAGCCCCCGAGGGACGTACGAACCCTACAATGAGCAGTTCTTC
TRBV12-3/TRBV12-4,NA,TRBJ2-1,CASRPGSYNEQFF,TGTGCCAGCAGACCGGGCTCCTACAATGAGCAGTTCTTC
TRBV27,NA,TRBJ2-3,CASRRPLRTDTQYF,TGTGCCAGCAGACGGCCCCTCCGCACAGATACGCAGTATTTT
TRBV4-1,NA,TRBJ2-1,CASSQERGARYNEQFF,TGCGCCAGCAGCCAAGAACGTGGTGCAAGGTACAATGAGCAGTTCTTC
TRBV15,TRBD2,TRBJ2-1,CATSLTSGGRIHNEQFF,TGTGCCACCAGCCTTACTAGCGGGGGGAGAATCCACAATGAGCAGTTCTTC
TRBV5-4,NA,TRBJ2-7,CASSPAGKRTSSEQYF,TGTGCCAGCAGCCCCGCCGGGAAACGAACAAGCTCCGAGCAGTACTTC
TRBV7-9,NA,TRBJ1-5,CASSSGGQPQHF,TGTGCCAGCAGCTCAGGAGGGCAGCCCCAGCATTTT
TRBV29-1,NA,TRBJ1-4,CSVLSPTEITEKLFF,TGCAGCGTTTTGTCCCCCACAGAGATTACCGAAAAACTGTTTTTT
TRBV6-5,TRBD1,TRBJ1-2,CASRPQGLLYGYTF,TGTGCCAGCAGACCACAGGGGCTCCTCTATGGCTACACCTTC
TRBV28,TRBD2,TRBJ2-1,CASSLSGGVGDNEQFF,TGTGCCAGCAGTTTATCCGGGGGGGTCGGCGACAATGAGCAGTTCTTC
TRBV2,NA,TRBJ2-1,CASSEDRAPGNEQFF,TGTGCCAGCAGTGAAGATAGGGCCCCAGGCAATGAGCAGTTCTTC
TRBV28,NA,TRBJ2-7,CASSLGADSPTYEQYF,TGTGCCAGCAGTTTAGGGGCAGACTCTCCAACCTACGAGCAGTACTTC
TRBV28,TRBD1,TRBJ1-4,CASRDGLGQRNEKLFF,TGTGCCAGCAGGGACGGGTTGGGACAGCGTAATGAAAAACTGTTTTTT
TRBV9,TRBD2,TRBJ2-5,CASSLRTSGGITKETQYF,TGTGCCAGCAGCTTACGGACTAGCGGGGGGATTACTAAAGAGACCCAGTACTTC
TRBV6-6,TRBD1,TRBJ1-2,CASRGTDYGYTF,TGTGCCAGCAGAGGGACAGACTATGGCTACACCTTC
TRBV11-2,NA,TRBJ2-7,CASSRWTPYEQYF,TGTGCCAGCAGCCGATGGACCCCCTACGAGCAGTACTTC
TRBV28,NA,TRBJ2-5,CASSLGGLQETQYF,TGTGCCAGCAGTCTCGGCGGGTTACAAGAGACCCAGTACTTC
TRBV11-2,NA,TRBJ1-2,CASSLRQYYGYTF,TGTGCCAGCAGCCTCCGACAGTACTATGGCTACACCTTC
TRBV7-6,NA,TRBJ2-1,CASSLGDSAYNEQFF,TGTGCCAGCAGCTTAGGGGACTCAGCCTACAATGAGCAGTTCTTC
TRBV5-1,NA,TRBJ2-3,CASSMGRGTDTQYF,TGCGCCAGCAGCATGGGACGGGGCACAGATACGCAGTATTTT
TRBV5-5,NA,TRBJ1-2,CASSSSREINYGYTF,TGTGCCAGCAGCTCGTCACGGGAGATTAACTATGGCTACACCTTC
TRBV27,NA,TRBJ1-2,CARRNGYTF,TGTGCCAGGCGTAATGGCTACACCTTC